This TCR beta chain is drawn from a study of T cell responses to AZD1222 COVID-19 vaccine. General study findings and limits: The number of AZD1222 recipients seropositive at baseline was only 6 or 7. Spike-specific TCR depth and breadth grew after two AZD1222 doses. A mostly white British donor set with more females was recruited, and clonal diversity was possibly underestimated.

Assay: immunoSEQ multiplex PCR; the TCRdb copy retains only in-frame clones and omits some. The sample comprises 90,000 to 150,000 clones, about 90% of which are singletons, and roughly 10% rests with the top ten. Points on this clone: The antigen is undetermined.

This clonotype originated in an adult in good health. The sequencing used peripheral blood, collected on day 0 of AZD1222 vaccination.

CDR3 nucleotides: TGTGCCAGCAGACGGGACCGCGACTATGGCTACACCTTC. It specifies CASRRDRDYGYTF. V and J are TRBV2 and TRBJ1-2, with D possibly matching TRBD1 (5 bases). CDR3 length: 13 amino acids. Germline assignment: CDR1 SNHLY and CDR2 FYNNEI. With 6 bases removed from V and 3 bases from J, the gap between germline ends came to 11 bases.